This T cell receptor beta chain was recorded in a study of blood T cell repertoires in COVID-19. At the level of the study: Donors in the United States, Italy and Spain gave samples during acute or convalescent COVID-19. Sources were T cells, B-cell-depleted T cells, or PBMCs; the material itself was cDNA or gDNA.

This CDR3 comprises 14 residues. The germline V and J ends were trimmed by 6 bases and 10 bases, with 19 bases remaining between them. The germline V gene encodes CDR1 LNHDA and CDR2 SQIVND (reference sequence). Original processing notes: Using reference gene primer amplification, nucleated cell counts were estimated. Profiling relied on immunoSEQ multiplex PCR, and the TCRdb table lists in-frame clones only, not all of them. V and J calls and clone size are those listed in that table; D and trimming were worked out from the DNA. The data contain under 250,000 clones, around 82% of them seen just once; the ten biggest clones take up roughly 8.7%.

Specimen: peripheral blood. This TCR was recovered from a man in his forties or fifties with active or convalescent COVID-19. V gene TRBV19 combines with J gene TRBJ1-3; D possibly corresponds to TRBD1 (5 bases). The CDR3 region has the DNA TGTGCCAGTAGAACCGGGACTGACACATCTACCATATATTTT. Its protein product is CASRTGTDTSTIYF.